This TCR beta chain was documented in a study of T cell responses to AZD1222 COVID-19 vaccine. Regarding the study as a whole: Spike-specific TCR breadth and depth went up after people got two AZD1222 doses. Baseline serostatus was positive in only a handful of AZD1222 recipients. Donors skewed white British and female; clonal diversity was possibly underestimated.

Sequencing was performed with immunoSEQ multiplex PCR; in TCRdb, only in-frame clones are kept and a portion is missing. The sample records 180,000 or so clones, about 92% being singletons. This clone has more than one count but fewer than ten. Its antigen is still unknown. The germline V gene encodes CDR1 MNHNS and CDR2 SASEGT. The CDR3 spans 15 residues. V dropped 1 base and J dropped 3 bases, with 10 bases sitting between them. This clonotype was sampled from an adult who received the AZD1222 COVID-19 vaccine. Specimen: peripheral blood, collected 28 days after the second AZD1222 dose. The J gene is TRBJ1-5, the V gene TRBV6-1; D gene ambiguous. DNA for the CDR3: TGTGCCAGCAGTGAAGGACCAGGTATCAATCAGCCCCAGCATTTT. As protein: CASSEGPGINQPQHF.